This T cell receptor (beta chain) was sequenced for a study of identical twins. CDR1 and CDR2 from the germline V gene are DFQATT and SNEGSKA (reference sequence). V was pared by 8 bases and J by 4 bases, with 11 bases between. The CDR3 runs to 11 residues. Study observations and caveats: Whereas memory repertoires showed no such difference, abundant cord blood beta clonotypes carried fewer insertions.

Each donor was a healthy Caucasian. TCRdb used MiXCR to reprocess the 5' RACE reads, holding one entry per CDR3 protein. Of 450,000 or so distinct CDR3 sequences listed, 14% are singletons. On this clonotype: Its antigen remains unidentified.

Separately, the same data were catalogued under a study of yellow fever vaccine responses in identical twins.

The V and J genes are TRBV20-1 and TRBJ1-1; D gene uncertain. The sequencing sample was made of CD4+ T cells sorted from blood. The receptor was derived from a woman aged 18-29 years in good health. The CDR3 spells CSPHSGTEAFF. The CDR3 DNA sequence: TGCAGTCCCCACAGTGGCACTGAAGCTTTCTTT.